Below, 5 T cell receptor beta chains from the same sample are listed, as sequenced in a study of post-analysis software for immune sequencing data. General study points: TRBV5-6, TRBV5-1 and TRBV20-1 were among four or five TRBV segments more frequent in patients than controls.

The TCR beta cDNA libraries contained unique molecular identifiers. Each CDR3 protein is one row after TCRdb ran MiXCR on the PCR reads. Among about 810,000 distinct CDR3 sequences listed, approximately 53% were seen once. Their target antigens are unknown. The specimen was blood. Receptor source: a girl between 5 and 17 years old with multiple sclerosis.

The CDR3 region is CASSLVAGQGGHEQYF. In nucleotides, the CDR3 is TGTGCCAGCAGCTTAGTGGCCGGACAGGGAGGCCACGAGCAGTACTTC. The chain carries TRBV11-2 and TRBJ2-5, with 8 bases identical to TRBD1. Gene TRBJ2-7 matches the end of the DNA better, so the J call may be wrong. The germline CDR1 and CDR2 sequences are SGHAT and FQNNGV. This CDR3 is built from 16 residues.

The chain carries TRBV27 and TRBJ2-1; 7 bases align to TRBD1. This CDR3 is 15 amino acids long. Per germline, CDR1 MNHEY and CDR2 SMNVEV (reference sequence). J lost 3 bases, V lost 5 bases, and 7 bases had no gene match. CDR3 sequence: CASSVPTGYYNEQFF. The DNA of the CDR3 is TGTGCCAGCAGTGTCCCGACAGGGTACTACAATGAGCAGTTCTTC.

This chain links TRBV5-1 with TRBJ2-1; 10 bases line up with TRBD2. J was trimmed by 3 bases and V by 3 bases; bases with no gene match: 9. This CDR3 contains 17 residues. CDR1 SGHRS and CDR2 YFSETQ come from the germline V gene. The CDR3 protein is CASSSAALAGVYNEQFF. The CDR3 nucleotides read TGCGCCAGCAGCTCCGCAGCCCTAGCGGGAGTCTACAATGAGCAGTTCTTC.

The J gene is TRBJ2-7, the V gene TRBV5-6; D remains ambiguous. The germline V and J ends were trimmed by 5 bases and 0 bases, with 12 bases remaining between them. The CDR3 loop spans 14 amino acids. Germline V gene data show CDR1 as SGHDT and CDR2 as YYEEEE. The CDR3 DNA sequence: TGTGCCAGCAGTGAGAGACCGGACTCCTACGAGCAGTACTTC. Its protein product is CASSERPDSYEQYF.

This chain uses TRBV20-1 with TRBJ1-4; D is unclear. CDR3 length: 12 residues. CDR1 and CDR2 (germline): DFQATT, SNEGSKA (reference sequence). The V and J ends lost 1 base and 8 bases respectively, with 8 bases between them. The CDR3 DNA reads TGCAGTGCTAGAGTGGCTGGGGAAAAACTGTTTTTT. This sequence encodes CSARVAGEKLFF.